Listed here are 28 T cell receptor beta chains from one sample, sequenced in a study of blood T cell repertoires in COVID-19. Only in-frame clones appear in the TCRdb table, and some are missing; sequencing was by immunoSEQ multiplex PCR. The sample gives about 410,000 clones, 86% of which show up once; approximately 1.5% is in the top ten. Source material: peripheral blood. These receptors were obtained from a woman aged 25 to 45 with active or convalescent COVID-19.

CDR3 sequence (DNA): TGTGCCAGCTCACCATCCCTTACGGGGAGCGGTAATTCACCCCTCCACTTT. This encodes CASSPSLTGSGNSPLHF. The chain joins TRBV18 to TRBJ1-6; no clear D. Germline V gene lookup returns CDR1 KGHSH and CDR2 LQKENI. V shed 2 bases and J shed 6 bases, with 17 bases lying between them. This CDR3 is built from 17 residues.

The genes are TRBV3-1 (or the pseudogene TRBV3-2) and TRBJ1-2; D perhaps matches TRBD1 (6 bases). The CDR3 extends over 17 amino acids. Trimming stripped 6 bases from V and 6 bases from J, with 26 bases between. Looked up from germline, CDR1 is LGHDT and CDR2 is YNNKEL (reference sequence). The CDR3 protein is CASSHVAGEGGLDGYTF. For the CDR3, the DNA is TGTGCCAGCAGTCACGTTGCAGGGGAAGGCGGGCTTGATGGCTACACCTTC.

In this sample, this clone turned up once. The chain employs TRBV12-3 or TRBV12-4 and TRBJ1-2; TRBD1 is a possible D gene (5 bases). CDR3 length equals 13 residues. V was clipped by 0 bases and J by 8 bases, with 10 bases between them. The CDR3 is CASSLAGGGGYTF. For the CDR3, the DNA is TGTGCCAGCAGTTTAGCCGGCGGGGGAGGCTACACCTTC.

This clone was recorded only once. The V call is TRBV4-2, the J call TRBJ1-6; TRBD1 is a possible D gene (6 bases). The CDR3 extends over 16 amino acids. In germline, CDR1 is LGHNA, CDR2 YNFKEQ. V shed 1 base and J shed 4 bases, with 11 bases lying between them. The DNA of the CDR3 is TGTGCCAGCAGCCAAGTTACAGGGATTTATAATTCACCCCTCCACTTT. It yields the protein CASSQVTGIYNSPLHF.

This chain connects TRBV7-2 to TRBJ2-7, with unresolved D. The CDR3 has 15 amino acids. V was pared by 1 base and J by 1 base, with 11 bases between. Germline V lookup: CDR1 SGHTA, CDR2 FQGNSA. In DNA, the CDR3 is TGTGCCAGCAGCTTAGTCCCCGACATATCCTACGAGCAGTACTTC. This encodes CASSLVPDISYEQYF.

The CDR3, as DNA: TGTGCCAGTAGCCCTGGGACTAGCGGTCTGGAGCAGTACTTC. It is translated as CASSPGTSGLEQYF. This chain connects TRBV19 to TRBJ2-7; TRBD2 matches at 11 bases. CDR3 length equals 14 residues. Looked up from germline, CDR1 is LNHDA and CDR2 is SQIVND (reference sequence). V dropped 6 bases and J dropped 7; count of bases not matched to a gene: 8.

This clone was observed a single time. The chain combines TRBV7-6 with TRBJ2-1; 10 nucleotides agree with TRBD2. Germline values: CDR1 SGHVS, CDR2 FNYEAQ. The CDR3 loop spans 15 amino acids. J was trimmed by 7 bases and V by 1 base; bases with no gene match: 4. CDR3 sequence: CASSLELAGGNEQFF. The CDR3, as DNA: TGTGCCAGCAGCTTAGAATTAGCGGGAGGTAATGAGCAGTTCTTC.

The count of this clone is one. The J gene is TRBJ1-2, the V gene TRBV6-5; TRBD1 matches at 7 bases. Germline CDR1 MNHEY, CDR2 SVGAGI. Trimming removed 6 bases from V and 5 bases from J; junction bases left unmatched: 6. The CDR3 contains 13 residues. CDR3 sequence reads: CASRLGTDYGYTF. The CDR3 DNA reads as TGTGCCAGCAGACTCGGGACAGATTATGGCTACACCTTC.

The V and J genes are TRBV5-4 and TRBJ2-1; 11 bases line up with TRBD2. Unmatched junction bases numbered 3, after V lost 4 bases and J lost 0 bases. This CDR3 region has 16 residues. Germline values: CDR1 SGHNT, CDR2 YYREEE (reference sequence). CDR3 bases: TGTGCCAGCAGCAGAGGGACTAGCGGCTCCTACAATGAGCAGTTCTTC. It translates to CASSRGTSGSYNEQFF. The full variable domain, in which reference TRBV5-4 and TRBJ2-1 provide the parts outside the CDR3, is ETGVTQSPTHLIKTRGQQVTLRCSSQSGHNTVSWYQQALGQGPQFIFQYYREEENGRGNFPPRFSGLQFPNYSSELNVNALELDDSALYLCASSRGTSGSYNEQFFGPGTRLTVL.

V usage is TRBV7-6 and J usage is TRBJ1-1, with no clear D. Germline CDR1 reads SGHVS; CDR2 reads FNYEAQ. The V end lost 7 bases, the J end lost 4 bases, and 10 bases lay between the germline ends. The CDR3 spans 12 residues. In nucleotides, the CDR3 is TGTGCCAGCATCGGGGAGAGCACTGAAGCTTTCTTT. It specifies CASIGESTEAFF.

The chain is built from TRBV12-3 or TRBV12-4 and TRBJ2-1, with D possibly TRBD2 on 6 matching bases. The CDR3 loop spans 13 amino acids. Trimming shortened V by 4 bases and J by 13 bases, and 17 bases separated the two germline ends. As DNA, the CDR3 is TGTGCCAGCAGTTCAGCCGGGACTCCAACACAGTTCTTC. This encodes CASSSAGTPTQFF.

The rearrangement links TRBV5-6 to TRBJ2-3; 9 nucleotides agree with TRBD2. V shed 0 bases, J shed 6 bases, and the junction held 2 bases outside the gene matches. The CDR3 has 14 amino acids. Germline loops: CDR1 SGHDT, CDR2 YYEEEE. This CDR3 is CASSLGGGADTQYF. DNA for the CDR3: TGTGCCAGCAGCTTGGGCGGGGGGGCCGATACGCAGTATTTT. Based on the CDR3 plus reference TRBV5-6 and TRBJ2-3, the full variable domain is DAGVTQSPTHLIKTRGQQVTLRCSPKSGHDTVSWYQQALGQGPQFIFQYYEEEERQRGNFPDRFSGHQFPNYSSELNVNALLLGDSALYLCASSLGGGADTQYFGPGTRLTVL.

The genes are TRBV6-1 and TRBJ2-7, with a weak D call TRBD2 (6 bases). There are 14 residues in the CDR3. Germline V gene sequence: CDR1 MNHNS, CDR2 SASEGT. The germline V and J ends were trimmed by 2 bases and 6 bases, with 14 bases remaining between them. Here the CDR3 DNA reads TGTGCCAGCAGTGAACTACGAGCGGGTTCCGAGCAGTACTTC. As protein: CASSELRAGSEQYF.

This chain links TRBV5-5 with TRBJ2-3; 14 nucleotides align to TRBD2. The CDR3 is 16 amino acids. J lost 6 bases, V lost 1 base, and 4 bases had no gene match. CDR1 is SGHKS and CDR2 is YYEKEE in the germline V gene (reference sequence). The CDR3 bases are TGTGCCAGCAGCTTGCCGACTAGCGGGGGGGCTGATACGCAGTATTTT. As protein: CASSLPTSGGADTQYF. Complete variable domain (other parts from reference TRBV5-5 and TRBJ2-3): DAGVTQSPTHLIKTRGQQVTLRCSPISGHKSVSWYQQVLGQGPQFIFQYYEKEERGRGNFPDRFSARQFPNYSSELNVNALLLGDSALYLCASSLPTSGGADTQYFGPGTRLTVL.

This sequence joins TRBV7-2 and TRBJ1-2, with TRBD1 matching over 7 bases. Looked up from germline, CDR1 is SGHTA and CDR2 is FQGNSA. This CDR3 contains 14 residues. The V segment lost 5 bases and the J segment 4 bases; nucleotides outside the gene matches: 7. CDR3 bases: TGTGCCAGCAGCCCAGGGGACAGTCGCTATGGCTACACCTTC. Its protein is CASSPGDSRYGYTF.

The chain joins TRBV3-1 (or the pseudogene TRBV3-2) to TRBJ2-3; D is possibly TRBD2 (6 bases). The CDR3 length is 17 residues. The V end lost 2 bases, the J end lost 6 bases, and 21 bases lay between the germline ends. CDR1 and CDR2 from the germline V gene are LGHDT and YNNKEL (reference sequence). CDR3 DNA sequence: TGTGCCAGCAGCCAAAATCCCTTCAGAGCGGGCGGGGATACGCAGTATTTT. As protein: CASSQNPFRAGGDTQYF.

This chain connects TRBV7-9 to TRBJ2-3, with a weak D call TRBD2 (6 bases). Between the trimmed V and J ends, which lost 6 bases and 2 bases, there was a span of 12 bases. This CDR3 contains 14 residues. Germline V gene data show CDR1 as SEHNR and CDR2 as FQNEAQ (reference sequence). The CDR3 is CASRAGRDTDTQYF. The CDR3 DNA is TGTGCCAGCAGGGCAGGGCGGGACACAGATACGCAGTATTTT.

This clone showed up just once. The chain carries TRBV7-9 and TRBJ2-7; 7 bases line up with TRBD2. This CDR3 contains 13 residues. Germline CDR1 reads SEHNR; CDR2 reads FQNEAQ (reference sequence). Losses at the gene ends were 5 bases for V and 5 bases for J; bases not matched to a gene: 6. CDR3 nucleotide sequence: TGTGCCAGCAGCATGGGAGGGTTCGACGAGCAGTACTTC. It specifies CASSMGGFDEQYF. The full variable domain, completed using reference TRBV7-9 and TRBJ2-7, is DTGVSQNPRHKITKRGQNVTFRCDPISEHNRLYWYRQTLGQGPEFLTYFQNEAQLEKSRLLSDRFSAERPKGSFSTLEIQRTEQGDSAMYLCASSMGGFDEQYFGPGTRLTVT.

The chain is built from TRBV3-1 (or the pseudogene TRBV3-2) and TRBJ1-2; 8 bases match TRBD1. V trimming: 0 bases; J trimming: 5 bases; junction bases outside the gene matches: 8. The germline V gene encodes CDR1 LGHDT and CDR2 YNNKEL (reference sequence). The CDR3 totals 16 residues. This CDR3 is CASSQDETGDKYGYTF. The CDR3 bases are TGTGCCAGCAGCCAAGATGAGACAGGGGATAAGTATGGCTACACCTTC.

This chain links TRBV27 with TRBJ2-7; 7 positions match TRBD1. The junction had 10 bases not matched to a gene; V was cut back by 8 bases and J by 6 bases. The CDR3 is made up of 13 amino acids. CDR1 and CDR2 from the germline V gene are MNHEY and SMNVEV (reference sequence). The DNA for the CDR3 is TGTGCCAGCGGGCTACAGGGGTCGGTCGAGCAGTACTTC. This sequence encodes CASGLQGSVEQYF.

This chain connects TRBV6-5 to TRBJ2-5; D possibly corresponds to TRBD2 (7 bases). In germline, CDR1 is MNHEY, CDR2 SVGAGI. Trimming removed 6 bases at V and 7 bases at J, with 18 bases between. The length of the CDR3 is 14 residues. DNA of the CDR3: TGTGCCAGCAGGTCCTCGGGGGGCAAGGCGACCCAGTACTTC. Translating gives CASRSSGGKATQYF.

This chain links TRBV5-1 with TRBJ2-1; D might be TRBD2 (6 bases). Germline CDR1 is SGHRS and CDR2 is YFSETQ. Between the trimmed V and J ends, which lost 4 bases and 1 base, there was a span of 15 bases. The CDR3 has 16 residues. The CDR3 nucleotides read TGCGCCAGCAGCGGCACGTCCGGGAGTTCCTACAATGAGCAGTTCTTC. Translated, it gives CASSGTSGSSYNEQFF.

In DNA, the CDR3 is TGTGCCAGCAGCAAAGAGAACAGGGGGGCTACGAACACTGAAGCTTTCTTT. Protein product: CASSKENRGATNTEAFF. V usage is TRBV21-1 and J usage is TRBJ1-1; TRBD1, as called in the table, went unchecked against the DNA. TRBV21-1 has pseudogene status. CDR3 length: 17 residues.

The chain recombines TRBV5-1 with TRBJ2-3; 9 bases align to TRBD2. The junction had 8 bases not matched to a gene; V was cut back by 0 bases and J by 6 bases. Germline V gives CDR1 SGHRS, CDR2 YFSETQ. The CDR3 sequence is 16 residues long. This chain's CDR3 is CASSLGSAGGSDTQYF. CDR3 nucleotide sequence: TGCGCCAGCAGCTTGGGGTCAGCGGGAGGTTCTGATACGCAGTATTTT.

The CDR3 DNA follows: TGTGCCTGGAACCCCGGGTTCAGGAACACTGAAGCTTTCTTT. Encoded protein: CAWNPGFRNTEAFF. The rearrangement joins TRBV30 to TRBJ1-1, with D uncertain. Germline V lookup: CDR1 GTSNPN, CDR2 SVGIG (reference sequence). The CDR3 sequence is 14 residues long. Trimming removed 4 bases from V and 1 base from J, with 13 bases in between. The full variable domain, with the rest looked up from reference TRBV30 and TRBJ1-1, is SQTIHQWPATLVQPVGSPLSLECTVEGTSNPNLYWYRQAAGRGLQLLFYSVGIGQISSEVPQNLSASRPQDRQFILSSKKLLLSDSGFYLCAWNPGFRNTEAFFGQGTRLTVV.

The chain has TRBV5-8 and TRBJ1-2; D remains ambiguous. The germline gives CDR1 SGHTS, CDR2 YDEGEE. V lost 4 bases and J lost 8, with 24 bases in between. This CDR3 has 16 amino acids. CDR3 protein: CASSQREEVTSRGYTF. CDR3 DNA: TGTGCCAGCAGCCAGAGGGAAGAGGTCACCTCTCGGGGCTACACCTTC.

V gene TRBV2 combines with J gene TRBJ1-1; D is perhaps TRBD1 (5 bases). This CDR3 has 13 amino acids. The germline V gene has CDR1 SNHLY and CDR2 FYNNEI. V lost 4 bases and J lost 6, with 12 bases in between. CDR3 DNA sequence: TGTGCCAGCAGTGTCGGGGGGTTCGCTGAAGCTTTCTTT. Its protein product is CASSVGGFAEAFF.

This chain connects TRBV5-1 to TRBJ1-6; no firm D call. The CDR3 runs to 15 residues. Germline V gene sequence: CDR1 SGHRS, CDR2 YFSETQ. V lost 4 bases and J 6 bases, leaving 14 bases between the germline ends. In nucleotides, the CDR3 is TGCGCCAGCAGCCCAGGTGTGGGCAGTAATTCACCCCTCCACTTT. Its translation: CASSPGVGSNSPLHF.